This T cell receptor (beta chain) comes out of a study of T cell responses to AZD1222 COVID-19 vaccine (dated by TCRdb to the early 2020s). Study-level background: TCR sequencing was performed for 230 to 250 trial participants, of whom roughly 200 were given two doses of AZD1222 and about 25 were given two doses of MenACWY control vaccine. Trial participants were enrolled by age into 18-55, 56-69 and 70-plus year subgroups, with around 150, 28 and 57 TCR-sequenced participants respectively. Points the paper makes about the study in general: The 56-69-year group was small, and its depth increase did not reach significance, likely because of low power. The whole spike protein was spanned by vaccine-associated CD4 TCRs, and dominant responses were seen in regions 160-218 and 743-854. Nearly half of unique spike-specific TCRs reportedly recognized epitopes outside regions mutated in the B.1.351 and B.1.1.7 variants. Most participants were white British and females outnumbered males, and the authors suggested that clonal diversity may have been underestimated. A significant rise in spike-specific TCR breadth and depth was observed after two AZD1222 doses relative to day 0 and relative to MenACWY recipients. Only a handful of AZD1222 recipients were SARS-CoV-2 seropositive at baseline, limiting conclusions about previously exposed vaccinees. Because no samples from the day 14 peak response were available, repertoires could be characterized only after the peak T cell response.

As for this clone: The antigen it binds to is not known. One base away there is no much larger clone; base qualities are not given.

From cysteine to phenylalanine, the CDR3 is 17 amino acids long. Of all the DNA, just the CDR3 is kept, 51 bases in frame from base 1. The germline V gene supplies CDR1 SGHTA and CDR2 FQGTGA. V is pruned by 5 bases and J by 0 bases, leaving 7 bases of the junction without a gene match. According to the study, the label for this sample's time point signals: about 28 days (+/-7) after the second vaccine dose. Because spike-specific TCR depth and breadth did not differ between the two schedules, AZD1222 recipients who got a second dose at roughly 4 weeks were pooled with those who got a second dose at roughly 12 weeks. The vaccinee samples were drawn from two UK trials, COV001 and COV002, one of which was a single-blind randomized controlled phase 2/3 trial testing AZD1222 (ChAdOx1 nCoV-19) in healthy adults. For TCRbeta chain sequencing, PBMC samples from trial participants were taken at day 0 and at day 28 after the second dose.

The CDR3 regions of human TCRbeta chains were subjected to immunosequencing. Per the original workflow: Repertoire TCRs were checked for matches against a reference library of SARS-CoV-2-specific TCRs that had been generated using the MIRA antigen-specificity platform. Breadth meant the fraction of unique TCRs that were SARS-CoV-2-associated, whereas depth meant the fraction of total T cells that were SARS-CoV-2-associated. Using the MIRA data, each spike-specific TCR was mapped to the spike region that the TCR reacts to and placed in a CD4 or CD8 class. Log10-transformed breadth and depth values were compared by one-way ANOVA with Sidak's multiple comparisons tests. This immuneACCESS table, as held by TCRdb, lists in-frame sequences with V and J called but not all clones. Of the missing ones, under half trace to an unresolved V gene in checked studies; the others have no known cause. Clone size and the V and J calls come from that table; the DNA yielded D and trimming. For this sample there are approximately 90,000 clones; 89% appear just once. The ten top clones hold just over 5.5% of the sample.

The TCR was taken from an adult who received the AZD1222 COVID-19 vaccine. The material sequenced was peripheral blood, taken 28 days after the second AZD1222 dose. In this chain, TRBV7-3 is recombined with TRBJ2-6, and 7 junctional nucleotides match TRBD1. The base sequence is TGTGCCAGCAGCCCGACAGGGTCGAGCTCTGGGGCCAACGTCCTGACTTTC. This gives the protein CASSPTGSSSGANVLTF.